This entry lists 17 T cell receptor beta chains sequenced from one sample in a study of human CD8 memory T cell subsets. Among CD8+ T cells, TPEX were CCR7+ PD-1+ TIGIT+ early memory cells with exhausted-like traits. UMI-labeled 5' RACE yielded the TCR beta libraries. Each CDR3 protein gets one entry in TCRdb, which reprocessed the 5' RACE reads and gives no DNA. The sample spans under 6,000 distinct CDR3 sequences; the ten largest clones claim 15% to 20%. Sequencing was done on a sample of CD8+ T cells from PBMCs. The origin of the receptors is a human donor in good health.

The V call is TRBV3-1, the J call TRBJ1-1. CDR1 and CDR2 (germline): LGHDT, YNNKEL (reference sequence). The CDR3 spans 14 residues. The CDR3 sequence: CASSATGLNTEAFF.

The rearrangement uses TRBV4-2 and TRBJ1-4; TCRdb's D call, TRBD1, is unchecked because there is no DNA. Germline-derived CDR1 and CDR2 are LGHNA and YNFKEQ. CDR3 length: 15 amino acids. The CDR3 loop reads CASSFTGTGAEKLFF.

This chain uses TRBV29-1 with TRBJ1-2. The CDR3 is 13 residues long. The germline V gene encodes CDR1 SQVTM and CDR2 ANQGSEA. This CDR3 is CSVGDREGYGYTF.

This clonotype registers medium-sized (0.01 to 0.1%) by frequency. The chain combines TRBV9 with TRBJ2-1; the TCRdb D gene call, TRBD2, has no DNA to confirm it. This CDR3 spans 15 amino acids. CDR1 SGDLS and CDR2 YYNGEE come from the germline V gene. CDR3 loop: CASSVGAGGRDEQFF.

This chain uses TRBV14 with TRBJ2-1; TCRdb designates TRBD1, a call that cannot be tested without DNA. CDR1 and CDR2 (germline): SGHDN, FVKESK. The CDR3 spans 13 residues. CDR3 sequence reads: CASSPQGFNEQFF.

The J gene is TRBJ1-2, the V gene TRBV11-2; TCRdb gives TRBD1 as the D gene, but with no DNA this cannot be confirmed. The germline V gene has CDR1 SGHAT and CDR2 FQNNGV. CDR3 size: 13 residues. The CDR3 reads CASSLGSGNGYTF.

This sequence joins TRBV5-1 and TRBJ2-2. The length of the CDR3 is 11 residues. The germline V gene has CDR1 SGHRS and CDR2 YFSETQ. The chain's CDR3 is CASSDTGELFF.

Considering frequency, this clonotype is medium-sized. The chain's CDR3 is CSAPQVEQAFSTDTQYF. The chain employs TRBV20-1 and TRBJ2-3. The CDR3 covers 17 residues. CDR1 and CDR2 (germline): DFQATT, SNEGSKA (reference sequence).

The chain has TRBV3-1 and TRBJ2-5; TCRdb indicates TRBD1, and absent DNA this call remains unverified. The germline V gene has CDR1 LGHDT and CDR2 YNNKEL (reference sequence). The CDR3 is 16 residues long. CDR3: CASRPASWGLQETQYF.

CDR3 sequence reads: CALVGILGRKDTGELFF. The chain recombines TRBV19 with TRBJ2-2; the D call from TCRdb, TRBD1, cannot be confirmed without DNA. CDR1 and CDR2 (germline): LNHDA, SQIVND (reference sequence). This CDR3 spans 17 amino acids.

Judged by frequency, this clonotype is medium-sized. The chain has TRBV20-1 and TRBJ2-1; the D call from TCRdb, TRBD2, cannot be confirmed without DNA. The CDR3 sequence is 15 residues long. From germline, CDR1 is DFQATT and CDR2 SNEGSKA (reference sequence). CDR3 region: CSLGGLAAKFNEQFF.

The CDR3 sequence is CASSEFGTSMGTDTQYF. V gene TRBV2 combines with J gene TRBJ2-3; TCRdb names TRBD2, which stays unverified in the absence of DNA. The germline V gene encodes CDR1 SNHLY and CDR2 FYNNEI. CDR3 size: 17 residues.

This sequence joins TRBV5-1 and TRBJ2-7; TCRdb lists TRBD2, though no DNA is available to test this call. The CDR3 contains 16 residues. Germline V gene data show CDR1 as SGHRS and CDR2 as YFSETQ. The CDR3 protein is CASSLALPAGSYEQYF. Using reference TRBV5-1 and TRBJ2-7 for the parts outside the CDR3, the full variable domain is KAGVTQTPRYLIKTRGQQVTLSCSPISGHRSVSWYQQTPGQGLQFLFEYFSETQRNKGNFPGRFSGRQFSNSRSEMNVSTLELGDSALYLCASSLALPAGSYEQYFGPGTRLTVT.

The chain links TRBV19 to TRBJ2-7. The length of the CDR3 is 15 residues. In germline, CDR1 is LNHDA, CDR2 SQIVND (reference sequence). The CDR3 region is CASSIEDRGPYEQYF.

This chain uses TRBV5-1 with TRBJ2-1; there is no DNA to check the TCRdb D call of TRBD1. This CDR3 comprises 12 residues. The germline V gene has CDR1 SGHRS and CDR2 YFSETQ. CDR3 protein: CASSQGYNEQFF.

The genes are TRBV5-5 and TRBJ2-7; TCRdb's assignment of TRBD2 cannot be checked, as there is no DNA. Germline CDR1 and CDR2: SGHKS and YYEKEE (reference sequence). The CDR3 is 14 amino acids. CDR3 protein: CASSLELAAVGQYF. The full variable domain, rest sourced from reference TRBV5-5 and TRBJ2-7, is DAGVTQSPTHLIKTRGQQVTLRCSPISGHKSVSWYQQVLGQGPQFIFQYYEKEERGRGNFPDRFSARQFPNYSSELNVNALLLGDSALYLCASSLELAAVGQYFGPGTRLTVT.

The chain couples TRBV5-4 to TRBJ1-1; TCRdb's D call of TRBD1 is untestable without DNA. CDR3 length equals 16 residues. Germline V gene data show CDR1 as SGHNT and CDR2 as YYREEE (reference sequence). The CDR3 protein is CASSLGGRGGLTEAFF.